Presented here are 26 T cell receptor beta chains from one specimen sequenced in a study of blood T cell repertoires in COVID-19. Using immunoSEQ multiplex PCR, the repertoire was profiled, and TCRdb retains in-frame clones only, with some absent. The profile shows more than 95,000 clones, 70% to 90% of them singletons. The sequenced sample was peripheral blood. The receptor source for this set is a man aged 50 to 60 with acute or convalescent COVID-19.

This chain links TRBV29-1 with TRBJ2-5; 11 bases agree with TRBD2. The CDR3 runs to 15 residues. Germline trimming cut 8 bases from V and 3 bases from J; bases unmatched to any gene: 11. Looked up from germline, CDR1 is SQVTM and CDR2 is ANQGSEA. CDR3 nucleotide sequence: TGCAGCCATCGACCGGGACTAGCGGACGAAGAGACCCAGTACTTC. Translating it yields CSHRPGLADEETQYF.

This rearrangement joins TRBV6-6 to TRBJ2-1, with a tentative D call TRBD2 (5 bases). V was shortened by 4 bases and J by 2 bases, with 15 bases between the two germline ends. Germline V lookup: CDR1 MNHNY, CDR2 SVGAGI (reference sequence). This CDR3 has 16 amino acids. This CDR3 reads CASSFVVGRTYNEQFF. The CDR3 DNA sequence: TGTGCCAGCAGTTTCGTCGTAGGGAGAACCTACAATGAGCAGTTCTTC.

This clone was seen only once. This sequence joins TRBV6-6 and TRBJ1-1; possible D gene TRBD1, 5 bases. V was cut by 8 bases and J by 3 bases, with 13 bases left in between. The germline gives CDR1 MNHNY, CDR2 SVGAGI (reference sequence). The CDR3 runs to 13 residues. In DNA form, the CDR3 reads TGTGCCAGCCCCAGGGTTCCCGACACTGAAGCTTTCTTT. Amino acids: CASPRVPDTEAFF.

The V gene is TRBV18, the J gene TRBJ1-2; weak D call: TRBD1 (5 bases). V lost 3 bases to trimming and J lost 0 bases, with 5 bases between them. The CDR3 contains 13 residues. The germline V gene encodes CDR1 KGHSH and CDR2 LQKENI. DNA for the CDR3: TGTGCCAGCTCACCGGACACTAACTATGGCTACACCTTC. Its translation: CASSPDTNYGYTF.

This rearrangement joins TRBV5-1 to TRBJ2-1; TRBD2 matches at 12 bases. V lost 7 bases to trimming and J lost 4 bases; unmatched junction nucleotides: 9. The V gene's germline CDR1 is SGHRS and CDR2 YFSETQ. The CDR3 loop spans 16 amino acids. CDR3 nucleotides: TGCGCCAGCCGCCTAGCGGGAGGGCCTTCGTACAATGAGCAGTTCTTC. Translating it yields CASRLAGGPSYNEQFF.

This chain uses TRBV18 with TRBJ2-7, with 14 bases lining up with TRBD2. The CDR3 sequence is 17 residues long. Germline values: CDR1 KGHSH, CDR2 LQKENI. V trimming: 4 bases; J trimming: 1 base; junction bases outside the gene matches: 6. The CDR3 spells CASSLGLAGVRSYEQYF. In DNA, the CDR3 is TGTGCCAGCTCACTGGGACTAGCGGGAGTTAGATCCTACGAGCAGTACTTC.

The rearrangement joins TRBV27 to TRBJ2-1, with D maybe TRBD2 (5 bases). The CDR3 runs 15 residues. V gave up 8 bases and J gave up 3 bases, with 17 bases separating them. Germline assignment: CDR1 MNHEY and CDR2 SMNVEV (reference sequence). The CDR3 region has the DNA TGTGCCAGCCGGAAGATGGGAGCCGACTACAATGAGCAGTTCTTC. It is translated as CASRKMGADYNEQFF.

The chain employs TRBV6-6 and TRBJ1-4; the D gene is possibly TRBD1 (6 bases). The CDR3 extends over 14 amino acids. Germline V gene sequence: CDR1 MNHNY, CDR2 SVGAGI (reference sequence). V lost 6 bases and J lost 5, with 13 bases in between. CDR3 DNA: TGTGCCAGCAGGTTCCGGGACACAAATGAAAAACTGTTTTTT. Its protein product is CASRFRDTNEKLFF.

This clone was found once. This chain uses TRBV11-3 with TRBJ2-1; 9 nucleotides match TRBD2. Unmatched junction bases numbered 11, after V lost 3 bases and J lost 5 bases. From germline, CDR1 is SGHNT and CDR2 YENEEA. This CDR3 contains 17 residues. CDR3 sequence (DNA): TGTGCCAGCAGCTTGGGGCTAGCGGGGATGCTTAACAATGAGCAGTTCTTC. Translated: CASSLGLAGMLNNEQFF.

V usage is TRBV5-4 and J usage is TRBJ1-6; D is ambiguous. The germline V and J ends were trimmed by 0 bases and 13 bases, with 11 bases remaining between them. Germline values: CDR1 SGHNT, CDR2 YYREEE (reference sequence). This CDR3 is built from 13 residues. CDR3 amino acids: CASSLDRDRPLHF. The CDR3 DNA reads TGTGCCAGCAGCTTGGATCGTGATCGGCCCCTCCACTTT.

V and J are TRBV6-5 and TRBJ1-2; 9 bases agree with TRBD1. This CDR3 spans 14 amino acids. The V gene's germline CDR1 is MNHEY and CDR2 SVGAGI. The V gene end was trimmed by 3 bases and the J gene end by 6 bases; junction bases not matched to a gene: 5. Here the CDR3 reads CASSYTGGLDGYTF. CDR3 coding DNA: TGTGCCAGCAGTTATACAGGGGGCTTGGATGGCTACACCTTC.

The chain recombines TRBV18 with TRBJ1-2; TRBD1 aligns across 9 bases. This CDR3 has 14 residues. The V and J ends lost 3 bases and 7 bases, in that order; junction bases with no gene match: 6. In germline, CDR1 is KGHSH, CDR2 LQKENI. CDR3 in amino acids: CASSPGDREVGYTF. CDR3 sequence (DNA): TGTGCCAGCTCACCGGGGGACAGGGAGGTTGGCTACACCTTC.

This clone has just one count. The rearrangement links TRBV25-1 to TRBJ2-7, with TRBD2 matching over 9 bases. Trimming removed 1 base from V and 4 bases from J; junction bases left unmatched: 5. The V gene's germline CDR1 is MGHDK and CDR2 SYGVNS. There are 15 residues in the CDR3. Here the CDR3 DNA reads TGTGCCAGCAGTGAATCAGCGGGAGGTCGATACGAGCAGTACTTC. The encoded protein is CASSESAGGRYEQYF.

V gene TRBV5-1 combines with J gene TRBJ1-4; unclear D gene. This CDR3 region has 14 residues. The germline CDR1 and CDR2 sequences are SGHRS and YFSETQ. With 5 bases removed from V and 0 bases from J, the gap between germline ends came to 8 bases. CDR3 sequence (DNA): TGCGCCAGCAGTTACGACACAACTAATGAAAAACTGTTTTTT. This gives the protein CASSYDTTNEKLFF. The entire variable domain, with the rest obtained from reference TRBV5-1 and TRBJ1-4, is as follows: KAGVTQTPRYLIKTRGQQVTLSCSPISGHRSVSWYQQTPGQGLQFLFEYFSETQRNKGNFPGRFSGRQFSNSRSEMNVSTLELGDSALYLCASSYDTTNEKLFFGSGTQLSVL.

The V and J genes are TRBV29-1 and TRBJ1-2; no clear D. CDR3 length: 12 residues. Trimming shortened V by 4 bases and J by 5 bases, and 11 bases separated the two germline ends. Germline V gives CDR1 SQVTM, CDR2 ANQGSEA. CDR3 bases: TGCAGCGTTGTTGGAGGGTCTTATGGCTACACCTTC. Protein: CSVVGGSYGYTF. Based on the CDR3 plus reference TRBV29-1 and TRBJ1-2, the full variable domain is SAVISQKPSRDICQRGTSLTIQCQVDSQVTMMFWYRQQPGQSLTLIATANQGSEATYESGFVIDKFPISRPNLTFSTLTVSNMSPEDSSIYLCSVVGGSYGYTFGSGTRLTVV.

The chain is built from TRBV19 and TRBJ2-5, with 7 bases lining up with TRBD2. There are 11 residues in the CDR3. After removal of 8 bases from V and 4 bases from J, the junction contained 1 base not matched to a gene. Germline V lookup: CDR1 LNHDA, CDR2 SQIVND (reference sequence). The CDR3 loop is CASGEGETQYF. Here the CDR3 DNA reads TGTGCCAGTGGGGAGGGAGAGACCCAGTACTTC.

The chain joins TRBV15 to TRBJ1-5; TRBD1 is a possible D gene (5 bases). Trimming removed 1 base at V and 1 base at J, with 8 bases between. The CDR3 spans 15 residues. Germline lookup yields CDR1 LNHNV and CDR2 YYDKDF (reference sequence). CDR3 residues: CATSRVQGSNQPQHF. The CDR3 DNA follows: TGTGCCACCAGCAGAGTCCAGGGAAGCAATCAGCCCCAGCATTTT.

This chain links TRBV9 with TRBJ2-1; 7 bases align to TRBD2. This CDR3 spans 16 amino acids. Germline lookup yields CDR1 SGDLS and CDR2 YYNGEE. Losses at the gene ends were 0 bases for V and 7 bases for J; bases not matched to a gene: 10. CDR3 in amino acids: CASSVVVGGPANEQFF. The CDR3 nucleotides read TGTGCCAGCAGCGTAGTGGTGGGAGGGCCCGCGAATGAGCAGTTCTTC.

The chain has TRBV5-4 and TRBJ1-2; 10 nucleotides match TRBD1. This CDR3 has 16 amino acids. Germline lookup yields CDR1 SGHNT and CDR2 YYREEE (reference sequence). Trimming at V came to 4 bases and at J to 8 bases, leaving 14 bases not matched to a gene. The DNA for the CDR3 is TGTGCCAGCAGCAGTGAGGTGACAGGGGGCGCGGGGGGCTACACCTTC. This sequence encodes CASSSEVTGGAGGYTF.

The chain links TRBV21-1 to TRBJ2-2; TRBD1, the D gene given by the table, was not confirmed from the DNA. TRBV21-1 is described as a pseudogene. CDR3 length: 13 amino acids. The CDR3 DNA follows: TGTGCCACCAGGACAGTCGGAAAAGGGGAGCTGTTTTTT. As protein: CATRTVGKGELFF.

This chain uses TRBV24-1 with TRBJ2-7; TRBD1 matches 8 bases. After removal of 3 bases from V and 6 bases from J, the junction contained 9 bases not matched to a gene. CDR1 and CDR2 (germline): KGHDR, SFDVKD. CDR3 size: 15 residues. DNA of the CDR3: TGTGCCACCAGTGATCGGACAGGGTCCCTTGGCGAGCAGTACTTC. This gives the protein CATSDRTGSLGEQYF.

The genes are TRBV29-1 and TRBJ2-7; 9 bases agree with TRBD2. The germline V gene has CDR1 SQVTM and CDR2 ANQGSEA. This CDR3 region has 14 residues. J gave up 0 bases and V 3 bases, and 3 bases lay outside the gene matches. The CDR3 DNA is TGCAGCGTTGACAGCGGGAGGTCCTCCTACGAGCAGTACTTC. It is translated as CSVDSGRSSYEQYF.

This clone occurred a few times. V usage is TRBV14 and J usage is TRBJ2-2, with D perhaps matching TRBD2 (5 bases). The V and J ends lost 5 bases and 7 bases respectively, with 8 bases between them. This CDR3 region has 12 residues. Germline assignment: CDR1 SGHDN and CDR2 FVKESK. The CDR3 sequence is CASSWTGGELFF. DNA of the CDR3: TGTGCCAGCAGCTGGACTGGCGGGGAGCTGTTTTTT.

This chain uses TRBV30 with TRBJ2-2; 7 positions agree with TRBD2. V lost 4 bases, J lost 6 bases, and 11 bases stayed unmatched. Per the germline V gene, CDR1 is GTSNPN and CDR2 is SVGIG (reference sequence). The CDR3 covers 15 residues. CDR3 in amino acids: CAWKRLAAMAGELFF. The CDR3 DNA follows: TGTGCCTGGAAGCGGCTAGCGGCTATGGCCGGGGAGCTGTTTTTT.

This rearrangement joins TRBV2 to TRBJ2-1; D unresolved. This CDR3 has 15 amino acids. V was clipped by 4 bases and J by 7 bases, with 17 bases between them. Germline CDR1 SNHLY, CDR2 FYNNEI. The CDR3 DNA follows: TGTGCCAGCAGTGCGGAGCGCCCCCCAAGGAATGAGCAGTTCTTC. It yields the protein CASSAERPPRNEQFF.

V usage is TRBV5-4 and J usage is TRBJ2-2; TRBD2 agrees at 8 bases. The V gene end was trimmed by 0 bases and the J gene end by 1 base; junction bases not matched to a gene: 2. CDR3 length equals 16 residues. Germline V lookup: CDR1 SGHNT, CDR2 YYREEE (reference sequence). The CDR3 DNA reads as TGTGCCAGCAGCTTGGTGGCGGGAGGGAACACCGGGGAGCTGTTTTTT. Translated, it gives CASSLVAGGNTGELFF.